The clone carrying this TCR beta chain came up once. These data come from a study of blood T cell repertoires in COVID-19. Repertoires were generated with immunoSEQ multiplex PCR, while TCRdb's copy carries only in-frame clones and drops some. The table shows some 530,000 clones, with roughly 85% occurring only once. The sequenced material came from peripheral blood. The sequence was obtained from a human donor in a cohort sampled during active COVID-19.

The CDR3 loop is CASSLDVAPQKNIQYF. The CDR3 DNA reads TGTGCCAGCAGCTTGGACGTAGCGCCACAAAAAAACATTCAGTACTTC. The chain has TRBV5-6 and TRBJ2-4; tentative D call: TRBD2 (5 bases). CDR3 length: 16 amino acids. V was pared by 0 bases and J by 4 bases, with 14 bases between. The germline CDR1 and CDR2 sequences are SGHDT and YYEEEE.